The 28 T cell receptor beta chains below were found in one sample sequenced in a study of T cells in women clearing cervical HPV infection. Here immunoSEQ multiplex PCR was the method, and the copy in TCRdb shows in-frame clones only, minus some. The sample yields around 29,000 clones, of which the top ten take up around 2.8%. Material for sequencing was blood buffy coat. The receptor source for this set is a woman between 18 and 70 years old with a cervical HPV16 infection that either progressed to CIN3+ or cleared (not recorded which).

The covered CDR3 bases are TGTGCCAGCAGCTTAGGTCAAGCGGGAGAT. The encoded protein is CASSLGQAGD. In full, the CDR3 is CASSLGQAGDIYF. J is TRBJ1-3 and V is TRBV7-6; D unclear. The CDR3 is cut off 3 residues early in the read; its end comes from the germline J gene. This CDR3 spans 13 amino acids. Germline V gene sequence: CDR1 SGHVS, CDR2 FNYEAQ.

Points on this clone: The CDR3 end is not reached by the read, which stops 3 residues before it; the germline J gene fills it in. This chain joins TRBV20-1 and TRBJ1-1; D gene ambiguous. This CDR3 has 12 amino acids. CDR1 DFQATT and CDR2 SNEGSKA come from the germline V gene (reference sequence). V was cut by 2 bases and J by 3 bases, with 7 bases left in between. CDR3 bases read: TGCAGTGCTAGATTTCGGGACACTGAA. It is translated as CSARFRDTE. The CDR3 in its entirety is CSARFRDTEAFF.

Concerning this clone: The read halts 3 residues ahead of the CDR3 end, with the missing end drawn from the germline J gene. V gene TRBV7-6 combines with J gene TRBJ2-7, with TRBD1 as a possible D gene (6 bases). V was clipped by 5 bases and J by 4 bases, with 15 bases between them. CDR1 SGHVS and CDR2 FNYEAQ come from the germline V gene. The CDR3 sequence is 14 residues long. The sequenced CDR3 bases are TGTGCCAGCAGCCACTCAGGACAGATTTACGAG. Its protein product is CASSHSGQIYE. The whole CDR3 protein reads CASSHSGQIYEQYF.

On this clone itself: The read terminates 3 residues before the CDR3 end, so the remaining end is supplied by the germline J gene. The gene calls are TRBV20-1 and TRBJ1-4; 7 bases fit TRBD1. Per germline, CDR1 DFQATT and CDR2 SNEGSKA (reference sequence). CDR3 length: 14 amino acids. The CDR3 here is CSAGRQGYNSPLFF. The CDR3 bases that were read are TGCAGTGCTGGCAGACAGGGTTATAATTCACCA.

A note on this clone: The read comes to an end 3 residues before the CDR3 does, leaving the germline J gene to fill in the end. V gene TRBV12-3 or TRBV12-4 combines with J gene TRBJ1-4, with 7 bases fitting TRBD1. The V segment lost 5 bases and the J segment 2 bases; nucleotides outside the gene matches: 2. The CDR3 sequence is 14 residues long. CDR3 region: CASSRQGTNEKLFF. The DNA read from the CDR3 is TGTGCCAGCAGTCGACAGGGCACTAATGAAAAA.

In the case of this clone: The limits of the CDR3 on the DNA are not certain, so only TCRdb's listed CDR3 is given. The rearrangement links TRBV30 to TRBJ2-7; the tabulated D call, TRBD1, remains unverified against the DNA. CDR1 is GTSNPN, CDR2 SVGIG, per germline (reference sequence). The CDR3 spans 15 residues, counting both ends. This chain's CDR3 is CAWSVSLDRQGEQYF.

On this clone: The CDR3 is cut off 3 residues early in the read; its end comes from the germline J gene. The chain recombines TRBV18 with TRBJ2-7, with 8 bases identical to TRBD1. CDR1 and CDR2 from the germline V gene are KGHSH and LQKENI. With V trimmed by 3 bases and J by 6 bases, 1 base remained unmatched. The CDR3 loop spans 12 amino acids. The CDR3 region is CASSPDRGEQYF. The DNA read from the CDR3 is TGTGCCAGCTCACCCGACAGGGGCGAG.

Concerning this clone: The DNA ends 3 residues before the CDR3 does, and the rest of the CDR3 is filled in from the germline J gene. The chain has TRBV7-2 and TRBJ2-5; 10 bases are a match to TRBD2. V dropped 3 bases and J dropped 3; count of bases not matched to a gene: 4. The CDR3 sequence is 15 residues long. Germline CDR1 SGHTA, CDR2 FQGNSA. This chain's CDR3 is CASSFTSGGEETQYF. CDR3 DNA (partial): TGTGCCAGCAGCTTTACCAGCGGGGGGGAAGAGACC.

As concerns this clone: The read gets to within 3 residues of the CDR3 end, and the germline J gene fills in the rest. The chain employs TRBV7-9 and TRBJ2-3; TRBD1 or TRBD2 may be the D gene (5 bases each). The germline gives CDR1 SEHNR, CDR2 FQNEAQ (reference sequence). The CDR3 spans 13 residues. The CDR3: CASTSGRGETQYF. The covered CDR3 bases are TGTGCCAGCACCTCAGGGAGAGGGGAGACG.

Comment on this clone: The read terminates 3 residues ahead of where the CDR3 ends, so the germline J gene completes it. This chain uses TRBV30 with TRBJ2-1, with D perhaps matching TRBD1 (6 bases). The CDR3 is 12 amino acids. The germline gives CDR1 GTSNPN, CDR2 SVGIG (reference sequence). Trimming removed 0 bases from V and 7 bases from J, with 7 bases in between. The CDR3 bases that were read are TGTGCCTGGAGTGTTAGGGGGAATGAG. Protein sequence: CAWSVRGNE. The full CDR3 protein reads CAWSVRGNEQFF.

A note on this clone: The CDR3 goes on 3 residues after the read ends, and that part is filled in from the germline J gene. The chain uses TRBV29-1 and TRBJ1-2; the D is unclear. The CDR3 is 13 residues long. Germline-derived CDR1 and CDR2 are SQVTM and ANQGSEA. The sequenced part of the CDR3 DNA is TGCAGCGTTGAAGGCGGGTTGGAGAGCGGC. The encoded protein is CSVEGGLESG. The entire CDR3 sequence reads CSVEGGLESGYTF.

The CDR3 DNA, read in part, is TGTGCCAGCAGCTTGGGGGACAGCCAA. It codes for CASSLGDSQ. The full CDR3 is CASSLGDSQAFF. V gene TRBV5-6 combines with J gene TRBJ1-1; 7 bases are shared with TRBD1. The read is 3 residues too short to cover the CDR3 end, so that end is filled in from the germline J gene. Germline lookup yields CDR1 SGHDT and CDR2 YYEEEE. CDR3 length: 12 residues.

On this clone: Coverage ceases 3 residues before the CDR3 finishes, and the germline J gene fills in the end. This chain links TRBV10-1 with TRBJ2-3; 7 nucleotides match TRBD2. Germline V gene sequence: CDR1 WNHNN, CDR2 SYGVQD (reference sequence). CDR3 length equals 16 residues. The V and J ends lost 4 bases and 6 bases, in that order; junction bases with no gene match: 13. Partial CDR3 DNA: TGCGCCAGCAGTGCGGCGGGGGAGCAGGCAGTGGATACG. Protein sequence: CASSAAGEQAVDT. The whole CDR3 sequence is CASSAAGEQAVDTQYF.

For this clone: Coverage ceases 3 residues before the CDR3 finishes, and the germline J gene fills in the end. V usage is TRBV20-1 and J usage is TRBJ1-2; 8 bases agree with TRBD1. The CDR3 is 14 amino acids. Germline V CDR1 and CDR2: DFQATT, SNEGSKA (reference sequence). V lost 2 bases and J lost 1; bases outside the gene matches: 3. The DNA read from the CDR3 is TGCAGTGCTAGACAGGGGGCGAGTAACTATGGC. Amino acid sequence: CSARQGASNYG. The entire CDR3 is CSARQGASNYGYTF.

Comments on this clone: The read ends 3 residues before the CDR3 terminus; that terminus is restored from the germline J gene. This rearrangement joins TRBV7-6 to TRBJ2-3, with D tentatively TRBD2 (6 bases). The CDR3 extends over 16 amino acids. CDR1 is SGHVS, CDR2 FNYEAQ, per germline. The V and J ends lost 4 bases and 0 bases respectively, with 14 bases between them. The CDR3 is CASSSREATSTDTQYF. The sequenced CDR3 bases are TGTGCCAGCAGCTCCAGGGAGGCGACGAGCACAGATACG.

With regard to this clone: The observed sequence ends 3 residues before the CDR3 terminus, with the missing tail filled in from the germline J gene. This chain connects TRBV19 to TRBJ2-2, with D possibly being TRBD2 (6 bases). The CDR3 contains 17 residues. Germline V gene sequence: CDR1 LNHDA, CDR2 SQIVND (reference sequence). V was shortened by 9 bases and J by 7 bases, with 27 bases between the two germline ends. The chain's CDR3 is CASMQVRTLRGIGELFF. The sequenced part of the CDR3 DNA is TGTGCCAGCATGCAAGTAAGGACATTGCGGGGAATCGGGGAG.

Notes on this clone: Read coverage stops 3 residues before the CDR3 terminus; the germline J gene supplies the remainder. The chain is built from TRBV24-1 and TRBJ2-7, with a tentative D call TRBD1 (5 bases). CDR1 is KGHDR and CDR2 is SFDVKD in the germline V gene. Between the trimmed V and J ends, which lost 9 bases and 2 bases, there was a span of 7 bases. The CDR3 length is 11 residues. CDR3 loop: CATDSPYEQYF. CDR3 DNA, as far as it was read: TGTGCCACCGACAGCCCCTACGAG.

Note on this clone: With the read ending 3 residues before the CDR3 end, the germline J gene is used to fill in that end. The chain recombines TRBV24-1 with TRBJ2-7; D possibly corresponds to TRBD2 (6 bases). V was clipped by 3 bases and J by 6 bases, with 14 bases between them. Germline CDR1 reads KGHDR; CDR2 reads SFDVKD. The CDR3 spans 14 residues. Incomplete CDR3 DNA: TGTGCCACCAGTGATGCCCAGGGAGGAGTCGAG. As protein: CATSDAQGGVE. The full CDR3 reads CATSDAQGGVEQYF.

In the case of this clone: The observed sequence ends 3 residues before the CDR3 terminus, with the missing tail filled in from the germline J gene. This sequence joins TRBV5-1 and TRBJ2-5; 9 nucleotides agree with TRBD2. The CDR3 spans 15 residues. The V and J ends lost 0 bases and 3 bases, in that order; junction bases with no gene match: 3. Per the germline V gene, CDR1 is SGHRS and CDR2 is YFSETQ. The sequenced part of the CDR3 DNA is TGCGCCAGCAGCTTGGGACTAGCGGAAAAAGAGACC. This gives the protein CASSLGLAEKET. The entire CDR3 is CASSLGLAEKETQYF.

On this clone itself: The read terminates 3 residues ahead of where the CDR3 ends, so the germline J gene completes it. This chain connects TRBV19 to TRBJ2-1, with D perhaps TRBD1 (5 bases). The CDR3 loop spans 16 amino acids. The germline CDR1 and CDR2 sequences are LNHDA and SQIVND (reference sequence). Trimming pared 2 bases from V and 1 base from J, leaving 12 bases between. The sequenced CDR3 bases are TGTGCCAGTAGTATACGCCAGGGCGCTTCCTACAATGAG. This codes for CASSIRQGASYNE. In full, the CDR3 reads CASSIRQGASYNEQFF.

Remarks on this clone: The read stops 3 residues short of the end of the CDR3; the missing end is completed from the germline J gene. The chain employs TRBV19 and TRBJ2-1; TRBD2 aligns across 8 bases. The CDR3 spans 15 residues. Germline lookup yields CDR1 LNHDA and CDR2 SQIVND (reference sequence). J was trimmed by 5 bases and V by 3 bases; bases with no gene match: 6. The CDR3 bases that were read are TGTGCCAGTAGTATGAGGGCGGGGGGACACAATGAG. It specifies CASSMRAGGHNE. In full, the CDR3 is CASSMRAGGHNEQFF.

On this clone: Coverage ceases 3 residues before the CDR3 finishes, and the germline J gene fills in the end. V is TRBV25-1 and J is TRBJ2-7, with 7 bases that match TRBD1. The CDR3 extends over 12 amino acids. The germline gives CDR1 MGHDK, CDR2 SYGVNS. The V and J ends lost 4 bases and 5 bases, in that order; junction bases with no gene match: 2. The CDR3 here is CASSGQGNEQYF. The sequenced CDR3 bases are TGTGCCAGCAGTGGACAGGGTAACGAG.

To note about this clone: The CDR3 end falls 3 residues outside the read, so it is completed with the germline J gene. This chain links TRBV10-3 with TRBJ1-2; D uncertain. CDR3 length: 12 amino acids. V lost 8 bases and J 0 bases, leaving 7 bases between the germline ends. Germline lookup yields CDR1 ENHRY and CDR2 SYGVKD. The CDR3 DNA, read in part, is TGTGCCATCGCGGAGCCTAACTATGGC. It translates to CAIAEPNYG. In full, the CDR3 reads CAIAEPNYGYTF.

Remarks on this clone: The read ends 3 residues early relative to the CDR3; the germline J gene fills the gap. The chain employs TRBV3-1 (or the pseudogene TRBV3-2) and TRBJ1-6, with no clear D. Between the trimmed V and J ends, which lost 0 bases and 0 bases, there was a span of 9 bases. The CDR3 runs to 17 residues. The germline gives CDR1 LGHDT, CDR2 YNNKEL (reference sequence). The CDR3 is CASSQDLASSYNSPLHF. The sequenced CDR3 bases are TGTGCCAGCAGCCAAGATTTAGCGAGCTCCTATAATTCACCC.

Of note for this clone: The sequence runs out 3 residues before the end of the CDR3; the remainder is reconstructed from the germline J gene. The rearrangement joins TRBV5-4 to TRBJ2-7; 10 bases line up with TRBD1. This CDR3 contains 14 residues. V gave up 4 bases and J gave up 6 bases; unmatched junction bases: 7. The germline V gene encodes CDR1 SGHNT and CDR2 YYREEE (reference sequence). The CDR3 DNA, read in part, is TGTGCCAGCAGCCTAGGGACAGGGGCCGGCGAG. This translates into CASSLGTGAGE. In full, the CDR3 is CASSLGTGAGEQYF.

The CDR3 spells CASSLEQNQPQHF. The CDR3 DNA, read in part, is TGTGCCAGCAGCTTAGAACAGAATCAGCCC. The chain combines TRBV11-2 with TRBJ1-5; D gene unclear. Read coverage stops 3 residues before the CDR3 terminus; the germline J gene supplies the remainder. Trimming cost V 0 bases and J 4 bases, with 4 bases left between them. Germline V gene sequence: CDR1 SGHAT, CDR2 FQNNGV. The CDR3 is made up of 13 amino acids.

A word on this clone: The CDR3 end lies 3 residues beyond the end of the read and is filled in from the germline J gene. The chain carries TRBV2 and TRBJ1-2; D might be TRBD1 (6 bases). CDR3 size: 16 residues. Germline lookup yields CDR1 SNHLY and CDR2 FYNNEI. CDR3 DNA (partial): TGTGCCAGCAGTGAAGGCCTTGGGGGGGCGCGATCAAGC. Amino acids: CASSEGLGGARSS. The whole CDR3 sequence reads CASSEGLGGARSSYTF.

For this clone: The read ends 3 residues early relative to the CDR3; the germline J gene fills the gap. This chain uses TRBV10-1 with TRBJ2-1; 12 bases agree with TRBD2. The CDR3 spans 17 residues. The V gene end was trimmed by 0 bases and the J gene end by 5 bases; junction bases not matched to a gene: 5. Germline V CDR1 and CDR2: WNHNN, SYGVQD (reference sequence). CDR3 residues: CASSESASGGENNEQFF. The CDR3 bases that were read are TGCGCCAGCAGTGAGTCCGCTAGCGGGGGGGAAAACAATGAG.